This T cell receptor (beta chain) came from a study of blood T cells in healthy people across ages. Points from the study as a whole: Percentage of naive T cells showed a strong correlation with TCR beta diversity. Per million T cells, TCR beta diversity dropped roughly linearly as age increased. The study found more naive CD4+ cells and higher diversity in long-lived than aged donors.

To note about this clonotype: The antigen is undetermined.

PCR was performed a second time for about 7 to 11 cycles using a sample-barcoded 5' primer and a J-beta primer mix. TCRdb re-called the 5' RACE reads through MiXCR, storing one row per CDR3 protein. The top ten clones hold 15% of a sample with 710,000 or so distinct CDR3 sequences, 32% of them seen once. Trimming cost V 5 bases and J 8 bases; bases outside gene matches: 9. The germline V gene encodes CDR1 SGHTA and CDR2 FQGTGA. The CDR3 contains 14 residues. Sequencing input: blood. The sequence was obtained from a woman aged 80 or over in good health. The rearrangement uses TRBV7-3 and TRBJ2-1; 7 nucleotides line up with TRBD1. CDR3 region: CASSEWDSLDEQFF. As DNA, the CDR3 is TGTGCCAGCAGCGAATGGGACAGTTTAGATGAGCAGTTCTTC.